The clone carrying this T cell receptor (beta chain) appeared many times. MiXCR, run by TCRdb on the 5' RACE reads, gives a single entry per CDR3 protein. The table has 35,000 to 50,000 distinct CDR3 sequences, approximately 7.1% seen once. Trimming at V came to 2 bases and at J to 9 bases, leaving 5 bases not matched to a gene. The germline CDR1 and CDR2 sequences are SGHDT and YYEEEE. The CDR3 is 15 residues long. This entry is derived from a study of early T cells in non-severe SARS-CoV-2 infection. The source is an adult who was a healthcare worker with PCR-confirmed SARS-CoV-2 infection or an uninfected control (not recorded which). Sequenced input: whole blood. The chain recombines TRBV5-6 with TRBJ2-1; 13 bases map to TRBD2. CDR3 DNA sequence: TGTGCCAGCAGCTTACTAGCGGGGGGGCCGGGTGAGCAGTTCTTC. It yields the protein CASSLLAGGPGEQFF.